This passage covers 32 T cell receptor beta chains from one sample sequenced in a study of OX40 agonist ivuxolimab in advanced cancers. TCRdb's copy holds only in-frame clones and misses some; the assay was immunoSEQ multiplex PCR. This table has 20,000 to 25,000 clones, approximately 89% appearing once. The specimen comprised CD4+ or CD8+ T cells sorted from blood, sampled in a trial of the OX40 agonist ivuxolimab. These receptors originate from an adult with an advanced solid tumor such as melanoma, head and neck, liver or kidney cancer.

V and J are TRBV7-3 and TRBJ2-7, with a possible D match to TRBD2 (6 bases). This CDR3 is 14 amino acids long. Germline V gene lookup returns CDR1 SGHTA and CDR2 FQGTGA. V was trimmed by 2 bases and J by 1 base, leaving 9 bases between them. CDR3: CASSLGGTSYEQYF. The DNA for the CDR3 is TGTGCCAGCAGCTTAGGCGGGACGTCCTACGAGCAGTACTTC.

The rearrangement uses TRBV7-3 and TRBJ2-7, with 7 bases that match TRBD1. CDR1 is SGHTA, CDR2 FQGTGA, per germline. V dropped 1 base and J dropped 5; count of bases not matched to a gene: 5. The CDR3 totals 14 residues. CDR3 sequence: CASSLNGQGDEQYF. In DNA, the CDR3 is TGTGCCAGCAGCTTAAACGGCCAGGGGGACGAGCAGTACTTC.

This clone is large (0.1 to 1%). This chain joins TRBV10-1 and TRBJ2-7, with D uncertain. Germline CDR1 WNHNN, CDR2 SYGVQD (reference sequence). The CDR3 totals 13 residues. Trimming shortened V by 0 bases and J by 3 bases, and 6 bases separated the two germline ends. CDR3 coding DNA: TGCGCCAGCAGTGAGTCTTTGGACTACGAGCAGTACTTC. Encoded protein: CASSESLDYEQYF.

The gene calls are TRBV28 and TRBJ2-7, with 11 bases matching TRBD2. The J segment lost 3 bases and the V segment lost 3 bases, leaving 10 bases of the junction unmatched. Germline V gene data show CDR1 as MDHEN and CDR2 as SYDVKM. There are 17 residues in the CDR3. The CDR3 DNA reads TGTGCCAGCAGTTTCCCGTTCCTAGCGGGAGGCCACTACGAGCAGTACTTC. As protein: CASSFPFLAGGHYEQYF. Supplemented by reference TRBV28 and TRBJ2-7, the full variable domain reads DVKVTQSSRYLVKRTGEKVFLECVQDMDHENMFWYRQDPGLGLRLIYFSYDVKMKEKGDIPEGYSVSREKKERFSLILESASTNQTSMYLCASSFPFLAGGHYEQYFGPGTRLTVT.

The rearrangement uses TRBV7-2 and TRBJ1-5; D is undetermined. Germline CDR1 and CDR2: SGHTA and FQGNSA. The CDR3 has 14 residues. The germline V and J ends were trimmed by 3 bases and 0 bases, with 6 bases remaining between them. The DNA of the CDR3 is TGTGCCAGCAGCTTTCAGGATAGCAATCAGCCCCAGCATTTT. It is translated as CASSFQDSNQPQHF.

The V call is TRBV27, the J call TRBJ1-1, with D perhaps matching TRBD1 (6 bases). The germline V gene encodes CDR1 MNHEY and CDR2 SMNVEV (reference sequence). CDR3 length: 12 amino acids. Trimming shortened V by 6 bases and J by 3 bases, and 8 bases separated the two germline ends. The CDR3 spells CASRQGYTEAFF. DNA of the CDR3: TGTGCCAGCAGACAGGGTTACACTGAAGCTTTCTTT.

The V call is TRBV6-1, the J call TRBJ1-1; D gene ambiguous. The CDR3 totals 14 residues. The V gene lost 0 bases and the J gene lost 7 bases, with 12 bases spanning the gap. CDR1 and CDR2 (germline): MNHNS, SASEGT. Written as DNA, the CDR3 is TGTGCCAGCAGTGAAGCAGGCGGACCCGGTGAAGCTTTCTTT. Protein product: CASSEAGGPGEAFF.

The chain is built from TRBV27 and TRBJ2-7, with D perhaps matching TRBD1 or TRBD2 (5 bases each). This CDR3 region has 15 residues. Trimming removed 3 bases at V and 7 bases at J, with 19 bases between. Per germline, CDR1 MNHEY and CDR2 SMNVEV (reference sequence). The CDR3 nucleotides are TGTGCCAGCAGTTTGTGGGACGGACCTCCCAGGGAGCAGTACTTC. It specifies CASSLWDGPPREQYF.

The rearrangement uses TRBV5-1 and TRBJ2-7; TRBD1 aligns across 8 bases. V lost 5 bases and J lost 6; bases outside the gene matches: 7. The germline gives CDR1 SGHRS, CDR2 YFSETQ. This CDR3 comprises 13 residues. In DNA, the CDR3 is TGCGCCAGCAGGGGAGGACAGGGACCCGAGCAGTACTTC. Translated: CASRGGQGPEQYF.

The gene calls are TRBV19 and TRBJ1-2; 12 nucleotides match TRBD1. CDR3 size: 16 residues. Trimming removed 4 bases from V and 8 bases from J; junction bases left unmatched: 11. Germline-derived CDR1 and CDR2 are LNHDA and SQIVND (reference sequence). CDR3 region: CASSTISGQGARGYTF. For the CDR3, the DNA is TGTGCCAGTAGTACGATCTCGGGACAGGGGGCTCGAGGCTACACCTTC.

This chain uses TRBV7-3 with TRBJ2-3; 9 nucleotides agree with TRBD2. This CDR3 contains 16 residues. The V segment lost 5 bases and the J segment 2 bases; nucleotides outside the gene matches: 8. Germline loops: CDR1 SGHTA, CDR2 FQGTGA. The CDR3 sequence: CASSRGLARSTDTQYF. The CDR3 bases are TGTGCCAGCAGCCGCGGACTAGCGCGATCCACAGATACGCAGTATTTT. Variable domain in full (rest from reference TRBV7-3 and TRBJ2-3): GAGVSQTPSNKVTEKGKYVELRCDPISGHTALYWYRQSLGQGPEFLIYFQGTGAADDSGLPNDRFFAVRPEGSVSTLKIQRTERGDSAVYLCASSRGLARSTDTQYFGPGTRLTVL.

V usage is TRBV25-1 and J usage is TRBJ1-4; 8 bases map to TRBD1. CDR3 size: 16 residues. V was clipped by 6 bases and J by 7 bases; unmatched bases: 13. Germline V gene data show CDR1 as MGHDK and CDR2 as SYGVNS. Here the CDR3 reads CASSRAGGPPGEKLFF. Here the CDR3 DNA reads TGTGCCAGCAGCCGGGCAGGGGGCCCACCCGGTGAAAAACTGTTTTTT.

V usage is TRBV5-1 and J usage is TRBJ1-2, with a tentative D call TRBD1 (5 bases). V shed 4 bases and J shed 2 bases, with 21 bases lying between them. The CDR3 extends over 17 amino acids. The germline CDR1 and CDR2 sequences are SGHRS and YFSETQ. CDR3 region: CASSPGVPGILNYGYTF. In nucleotides, the CDR3 is TGCGCCAGCAGCCCGGGAGTCCCAGGGATACTAAACTATGGCTACACCTTC.

The chain has TRBV19 and TRBJ1-2; D gene uncertain. Germline-derived CDR1 and CDR2 are LNHDA and SQIVND (reference sequence). Trimming stripped 7 bases from V and 3 bases from J, with 18 bases between. The CDR3 contains 15 residues. The CDR3 DNA reads as TGTGCCAGTAACCCCTCCTCCAGGCGGGACTATGGCTACACCTTC. Protein product: CASNPSSRRDYGYTF.

The rearrangement links TRBV28 to TRBJ1-6; 7 bases align to TRBD1. In germline, CDR1 is MDHEN, CDR2 SYDVKM. The V and J ends lost 7 bases and 7 bases, in that order; junction bases with no gene match: 10. This CDR3 has 15 amino acids. CDR3 region: CASTSPTGLNSPLHF. The CDR3 DNA is TGTGCCAGCACGTCGCCGACAGGGTTGAATTCACCCCTCCACTTT. Supplemented by reference TRBV28 and TRBJ1-6, the full variable domain reads DVKVTQSSRYLVKRTGEKVFLECVQDMDHENMFWYRQDPGLGLRLIYFSYDVKMKEKGDIPEGYSVSREKKERFSLILESASTNQTSMYLCASTSPTGLNSPLHFGNGTRLTVT.

The CDR3 sequence is CASSLRDRYNEQFF. In DNA form, the CDR3 reads TGTGCCAGCAGCCTCCGGGACCGCTACAATGAGCAGTTCTTC. The V gene is TRBV13, the J gene TRBJ2-1; D could derive from TRBD1 or TRBD2 (5 bases each). This CDR3 is 14 amino acids long. CDR1 and CDR2 (germline): PRHDT, FYEKMQ (reference sequence). With 5 bases removed from V and 3 bases from J, the gap between germline ends came to 11 bases.

The chain has TRBV28 and TRBJ2-7; TRBD2 matches at 9 bases. CDR1 and CDR2 from the germline V gene are MDHEN and SYDVKM. This CDR3 region has 12 residues. J gave up 5 bases and V 10 bases, and 6 bases lay outside the gene matches. The CDR3, as DNA: TGTGCCACCGGGACTAGCTTCGACGAGCAGTACTTC. Its translation is CATGTSFDEQYF.

The rearrangement links TRBV6-5 to TRBJ1-1; possibly TRBD1 for D (5 bases). This CDR3 is 15 amino acids long. Germline V gene lookup returns CDR1 MNHEY and CDR2 SVGAGI. The ends were cut back, 0 bases at V and 0 bases at J, with 8 bases in the middle. The CDR3 loop reads CASSYSTALNTEAFF. The CDR3 DNA reads as TGTGCCAGCAGTTACTCGACAGCTTTGAACACTGAAGCTTTCTTT.

This CDR3 is CSVERGYLETQYF. DNA of the CDR3: TGCAGCGTTGAAAGGGGATATTTAGAGACCCAGTACTTC. This chain links TRBV29-1 with TRBJ2-5; a possible D gene is TRBD1 (5 bases). There are 13 residues in the CDR3. Germline lookup yields CDR1 SQVTM and CDR2 ANQGSEA. V lost 2 bases and J lost 4, with 11 bases in between.

This sequence joins TRBV9 and TRBJ2-1, with 8 bases matching TRBD1. The V gene end was trimmed by 4 bases and the J gene end by 2 bases; junction bases not matched to a gene: 11. The CDR3 covers 17 residues. Per germline, CDR1 SGDLS and CDR2 YYNGEE. The chain's CDR3 is CASSSQGAGLTYNEQFF. CDR3 DNA sequence: TGTGCCAGCAGCTCCCAGGGGGCGGGCTTGACCTACAATGAGCAGTTCTTC.

Here the CDR3 DNA reads TGTGCCAGCAGTGGAAGGTATGGCTACACCTTC. Amino acids: CASSGRYGYTF. The chain carries TRBV9 and TRBJ1-2; no clear D gene. V lost 5 bases and J 5 bases, leaving 7 bases between the germline ends. This CDR3 has 11 amino acids. In germline, CDR1 is SGDLS, CDR2 YYNGEE.

The rearrangement links TRBV5-4 to TRBJ1-3, with D perhaps matching TRBD1 (6 bases). There are 16 residues in the CDR3. Germline V gene data show CDR1 as SGHNT and CDR2 as YYREEE (reference sequence). V was pared by 3 bases and J by 0 bases, with 13 bases between. Written as DNA, the CDR3 is TGTGCCAGCAGCTCGATCGGGGGCAGCTCTGGAAACACCATATATTTT. Protein sequence: CASSSIGGSSGNTIYF.

J is TRBJ2-7 and V is TRBV7-9, with TRBD2 as a possible D gene (5 bases). Germline-derived CDR1 and CDR2 are SEHNR and FQNEAQ (reference sequence). Trimming cost V 0 bases and J 0 bases, with 9 bases left between them. The CDR3 is 15 amino acids. In nucleotides, the CDR3 is TGTGCCAGCAGCTTAGCTGGACTCTCCTCCTACGAGCAGTACTTC. Protein sequence: CASSLAGLSSYEQYF.

As DNA, the CDR3 is TGCAGCGTTGGAGGCAGGGACAGGGGCTCGTCGATTTATGGCTACACCTTC. As protein: CSVGGRDRGSSIYGYTF. The chain employs TRBV29-1 and TRBJ1-2; TRBD1 agrees at 10 bases. This CDR3 spans 17 amino acids. V shed 4 bases, J shed 5 bases, and the junction held 16 bases outside the gene matches. Germline V gene lookup returns CDR1 SQVTM and CDR2 ANQGSEA.

This chain joins TRBV19 and TRBJ1-2; D is perhaps TRBD1 (5 bases). Looked up from germline, CDR1 is LNHDA and CDR2 is SQIVND (reference sequence). This CDR3 spans 13 amino acids. Trimming took 5 bases from V and 5 from J, leaving 12 bases between them. This CDR3 is CASSVGTGYGYTF. The CDR3 DNA reads TGTGCCAGTAGTGTCGGGACGGGATATGGCTACACCTTC.

The chain carries TRBV19 and TRBJ1-6; TRBD1 agrees at 7 bases. Trimming removed 7 bases from V and 6 bases from J; junction bases left unmatched: 6. Germline CDR1 and CDR2: LNHDA and SQIVND (reference sequence). The CDR3 is 14 amino acids. The CDR3 sequence is CASTRDRGNSPLHF. CDR3 nucleotides: TGTGCCAGTACCCGGGACAGAGGTAATTCACCCCTCCACTTT.

CDR3 coding DNA: TGTGCCAGCAAGCGTACAGGAGGGCCGGACGGGGAGCTGTTTTTT. Its translation: CASKRTGGPDGELFF. The chain combines TRBV9 with TRBJ2-2; maybe TRBD2 (6 bases). Trimming removed 6 bases at V and 7 bases at J, with 19 bases between. The CDR3 covers 15 residues. Germline CDR1 and CDR2: SGDLS and YYNGEE.

The chain couples TRBV14 to TRBJ1-2; D is perhaps TRBD1 (5 bases). In germline, CDR1 is SGHDN, CDR2 FVKESK. Trimming pared 6 bases from V and 3 bases from J, leaving 14 bases between. This CDR3 is 14 amino acids long. CDR3 coding DNA: TGTGCCAGCAGGCGGGGGGGAACGGACTATGGCTACACCTTC. It encodes CASRRGGTDYGYTF.

The genes are TRBV28 and TRBJ2-3; TRBD1 aligns across 10 bases. Germline lookup yields CDR1 MDHEN and CDR2 SYDVKM. This CDR3 comprises 16 residues. With 3 bases clipped from V and 4 bases from J, the junction kept 7 bases outside the gene matches. This CDR3 reads CASSLTGGGYPDTQYF. The CDR3 bases are TGTGCCAGCAGTTTGACAGGGGGCGGTTACCCAGATACGCAGTATTTT. The complete variable domain, with remaining parts taken from reference TRBV28 and TRBJ2-3, reads DVKVTQSSRYLVKRTGEKVFLECVQDMDHENMFWYRQDPGLGLRLIYFSYDVKMKEKGDIPEGYSVSREKKERFSLILESASTNQTSMYLCASSLTGGGYPDTQYFGPGTRLTVL.

This chain links TRBV7-3 with TRBJ2-3; D remains unclear. Germline V gives CDR1 SGHTA, CDR2 FQGTGA. Between the trimmed V and J ends, which lost 5 bases and 7 bases, there was a span of 16 bases. CDR3 length: 14 amino acids. The CDR3 loop reads CASSAGVAYNTQYF. Written as DNA, the CDR3 is TGTGCCAGCAGCGCCGGAGTGGCCTATAATACGCAGTATTTT.

This rearrangement joins TRBV29-1 to TRBJ2-6; perhaps TRBD2 as D (5 bases). The V and J ends lost 0 bases and 0 bases respectively, with 18 bases between them. CDR1 SQVTM and CDR2 ANQGSEA come from the germline V gene. The CDR3 spans 19 residues. The CDR3 bases are TGCAGCGTTGAAGACCCGGCGGAGGAACTTATCTCTGGGGCCAACGTCCTGACTTTC. Protein: CSVEDPAEELISGANVLTF. Full variable domain (remainder filled in from reference TRBV29-1 and TRBJ2-6): SAVISQKPSRDICQRGTSLTIQCQVDSQVTMMFWYRQQPGQSLTLIATANQGSEATYESGFVIDKFPISRPNLTFSTLTVSNMSPEDSSIYLCSVEDPAEELISGANVLTFGAGSRLTVL.

The chain joins TRBV7-9 to TRBJ2-1; 7 bases align to TRBD2. This CDR3 region has 16 residues. The J segment lost 0 bases and the V segment lost 7 bases, leaving 9 bases of the junction unmatched. Germline V gene data show CDR1 as SEHNR and CDR2 as FQNEAQ (reference sequence). CDR3 DNA: TGTGCCAGCATCCTCAAACGCGGGGGCTCCTACAATGAGCAGTTCTTC. Its translation is CASILKRGGSYNEQFF.